A single sample is the source of the 15 T cell receptor beta chains below, sequenced in a study of T cell repertoires in Merkel cell carcinoma. Measured with immunoSEQ multiplex PCR; TCRdb has only the in-frame clones, and not every one. The sample holds 12,000 to 15,000 clones, around four fifths seen once. The sample was tumor tissue. The receptors here all came from an adult with Merkel cell carcinoma.

The chain has TRBV29-1 and TRBJ1-2; no firm D call. Trimming pared 6 bases from V and 2 bases from J, leaving 13 bases between. CDR1 SQVTM and CDR2 ANQGSEA come from the germline V gene. This CDR3 has 13 residues. In nucleotides, the CDR3 is TGCAGCGTGGTGCGTCAGGCAAACTATGGCTACACCTTC. Translating gives CSVVRQANYGYTF. Full variable domain (outside the CDR3, taken from reference TRBV29-1 and TRBJ1-2): SAVISQKPSRDICQRGTSLTIQCQVDSQVTMMFWYRQQPGQSLTLIATANQGSEATYESGFVIDKFPISRPNLTFSTLTVSNMSPEDSSIYLCSVVRQANYGYTFGSGTRLTVV.

By sample fraction, this clone is medium-sized. The V call is TRBV7-6, the J call TRBJ2-1, with TRBD2 matching over 9 bases. The V gene end was trimmed by 1 base and the J gene end by 6 bases; junction bases not matched to a gene: 4. In germline, CDR1 is SGHVS, CDR2 FNYEAQ. The CDR3 consists of 15 residues. The CDR3 region has the DNA TGTGCCAGCAGCTTAGATAGCGGGGGTGGCAATGAGCAGTTCTTC. This translates into CASSLDSGGGNEQFF.

The gene calls are TRBV7-3 and TRBJ1-1; maybe TRBD1 (6 bases). The germline CDR1 and CDR2 sequences are SGHTA and FQGTGA. CDR3 length: 15 amino acids. V was cut by 1 base and J by 4 bases, with 13 bases left in between. The CDR3, as DNA: TGTGCCAGCAGCTTAATTGGGGGGCGCATCACTGAAGCTTTCTTT. Amino acids: CASSLIGGRITEAFF.

This clone came up a few times. The rearrangement joins TRBV5-1 to TRBJ2-3; 10 nucleotides line up with TRBD2. Germline-derived CDR1 and CDR2 are SGHRS and YFSETQ. V trimming: 4 bases; J trimming: 2 bases; junction bases outside the gene matches: 4. This CDR3 comprises 15 residues. The CDR3 loop reads CASSELAGNTDTQYF. For the CDR3, the DNA is TGCGCCAGCAGCGAACTAGCGGGGAACACAGATACGCAGTATTTT.

The J gene is TRBJ1-1, the V gene TRBV11-3, with D uncertain. The ends were cut back, 2 bases at V and 5 bases at J, with 15 bases in the middle. The CDR3 extends over 15 amino acids. Per germline, CDR1 SGHNT and CDR2 YENEEA. CDR3 amino acids: CASSLSQDTETEAFF. The CDR3 DNA is TGTGCCAGCAGCTTATCGCAGGATACGGAGACTGAAGCTTTCTTT. Supplemented by reference TRBV11-3 and TRBJ1-1, the full variable domain reads EAGVVQSPRYKIIEKKQPVAFWCNPISGHNTLYWYLQNLGQGPELLIRYENEEAVDDSQLPKDRFSAERLKGVDSTLKIQPAELGDSAVYLCASSLSQDTETEAFFGQGTRLTVV.

The V and J genes are TRBV4-1 and TRBJ2-3, with 7 positions matching TRBD2. Looked up from germline, CDR1 is MGHRA and CDR2 is YSYEKL. The ends lost 4 bases at V and 0 bases at J; junction bases unmatched: 10. The CDR3 sequence is 17 residues long. In DNA, the CDR3 is TGCGCCAGCAGCCTCTCCCCGGGCGGGGGTAGCACAGATACGCAGTATTTT. It specifies CASSLSPGGGSTDTQYF.

The J gene is TRBJ1-5, the V gene TRBV5-6; possibly TRBD1 for D (5 bases). From germline, CDR1 is SGHDT and CDR2 YYEEEE. V lost 0 bases and J lost 10, with 17 bases in between. The CDR3 runs 15 residues. CDR3 amino acids: CASSLVGAPNEPQHF. The DNA for the CDR3 is TGTGCCAGCAGCTTGGTCGGGGCCCCTAATGAACCCCAGCATTTT.

The genes are TRBV18 and TRBJ2-2, with D uncertain. The CDR3 has 13 residues. V was trimmed by 1 base and J by 8 bases, leaving 8 bases between them. CDR1 and CDR2 from the germline V gene are KGHSH and LQKENI. CDR3 amino acids: CASSPQVSGELFF. The CDR3 region has the DNA TGTGCCAGCTCACCACAAGTCTCTGGGGAGCTGTTTTTT.

This clone was found once. The chain employs TRBV5-1 and TRBJ2-1; 11 bases align to TRBD2. Germline loops: CDR1 SGHRS, CDR2 YFSETQ. With 0 bases clipped from V and 5 bases from J, the junction kept 10 bases outside the gene matches. The CDR3 covers 18 residues. The CDR3 spells CASSLDPLLAGEDNEQFF. DNA for the CDR3: TGCGCCAGCAGCTTGGATCCCCTACTAGCGGGGGAGGACAATGAGCAGTTCTTC. The complete variable domain, with remaining parts taken from reference TRBV5-1 and TRBJ2-1, reads KAGVTQTPRYLIKTRGQQVTLSCSPISGHRSVSWYQQTPGQGLQFLFEYFSETQRNKGNFPGRFSGRQFSNSRSEMNVSTLELGDSALYLCASSLDPLLAGEDNEQFFGPGTRLTVL.

The rearrangement uses TRBV7-9 and TRBJ1-1; D gene uncertain. V gave up 3 bases and J gave up 3 bases, with 8 bases separating them. The CDR3 is 13 residues long. Looked up from germline, CDR1 is SEHNR and CDR2 is FQNEAQ (reference sequence). CDR3 region: CASSFGRDTEAFF. The CDR3 DNA is TGTGCCAGCAGCTTTGGTCGCGACACTGAAGCTTTCTTT. The entire variable domain, with the rest obtained from reference TRBV7-9 and TRBJ1-1, is as follows: DTGVSQNPRHKITKRGQNVTFRCDPISEHNRLYWYRQTLGQGPEFLTYFQNEAQLEKSRLLSDRFSAERPKGSFSTLEIQRTEQGDSAMYLCASSFGRDTEAFFGQGTRLTVV.

CDR3 amino acids: CASSLARGRHMNTEAFF. The CDR3 region has the DNA TGCGCCAGCAGCTTGGCGAGAGGCAGACACATGAACACTGAAGCTTTCTTT. The rearrangement links TRBV5-1 to TRBJ1-1; no definite D call. The germline V and J ends were trimmed by 0 bases and 0 bases, with 15 bases remaining between them. CDR1 SGHRS and CDR2 YFSETQ come from the germline V gene. This CDR3 region has 17 residues.

V and J are TRBV3-1 (or the pseudogene TRBV3-2) and TRBJ1-2; no clear D. Germline assignment: CDR1 LGHDT and CDR2 YNNKEL (reference sequence). The CDR3 consists of 14 residues. Trimming shortened V by 6 bases and J by 4 bases, and 15 bases separated the two germline ends. The CDR3 DNA reads TGTGCCAGCAGACACCTTCGGGATCGCTATGGCTACACCTTC. This translates into CASRHLRDRYGYTF.

The rearrangement joins TRBV6-6 to TRBJ1-2; 10 bases fit TRBD1. There are 15 residues in the CDR3. CDR1 is MNHNY, CDR2 SVGAGI, per germline (reference sequence). Losses at the gene ends were 0 bases for V and 7 bases for J; bases not matched to a gene: 5. CDR3 bases: TGTGCCAGCAGTTACTCTGGGACAGGGGCGGTTGGCTACACCTTC. Residues: CASSYSGTGAVGYTF.

The J gene is TRBJ1-1, the V gene TRBV4-3; D remains ambiguous. The CDR3 is made up of 14 amino acids. Looked up from germline, CDR1 is LGHNA and CDR2 is YSLEER. V was clipped by 2 bases and J by 1 base, with 8 bases between them. The CDR3 protein is CASSQTFGNTEAFF. The CDR3 bases are TGCGCCAGCAGCCAAACATTCGGGAACACTGAAGCTTTCTTT.

This chain connects TRBV19 to TRBJ2-7; TRBD1 matches at 8 bases. This CDR3 is built from 15 residues. Trimming removed 3 bases from V and 4 bases from J; junction bases left unmatched: 8. Looked up from germline, CDR1 is LNHDA and CDR2 is SQIVND (reference sequence). In DNA form, the CDR3 reads TGTGCCAGTAGTATGACCGACAGGGGAATGTACGAGCAGTACTTC. This codes for CASSMTDRGMYEQYF.